Shown below are 29 T cell receptor beta chains from a single sample sequenced in a study of T cell changes during pregnancy in multiple sclerosis. Only in-frame clones appear in the TCRdb table, and some are missing; sequencing was by immunoSEQ multiplex PCR. This table holds roughly 99,000 clones, roughly nine tenths found once. Sequenced here: peripheral blood, sampled after pregnancy. These receptors originate from a female donor in good health, enrolled as a control in a pregnancy study.

V usage is TRBV28 and J usage is TRBJ2-7; 7 bases are shared with TRBD2. CDR3 size: 14 residues. After removal of 6 bases from V and 3 bases from J, the junction contained 8 bases not matched to a gene. Germline assignment: CDR1 MDHEN and CDR2 SYDVKM. The CDR3 is CASRTPGLNYEQYF. CDR3 sequence (DNA): TGTGCCAGCAGGACACCGGGACTAAACTACGAGCAGTACTTC.

This chain connects TRBV7-8 to TRBJ2-1, with D possibly being TRBD1 (6 bases). Germline CDR1 and CDR2: SGHVS and FQNEAQ. The V gene lost 5 bases and the J gene lost 1 base, with 12 bases spanning the gap. This CDR3 is 15 amino acids long. CDR3 amino acids: CASSLDSGSYNEQFF. The CDR3 region has the DNA TGTGCCAGCAGCCTGGACAGTGGATCCTACAATGAGCAGTTCTTC.

The V and J genes are TRBV30 and TRBJ2-7; the D gene is possibly TRBD2 (6 bases). This CDR3 is 18 amino acids long. Germline loops: CDR1 GTSNPN, CDR2 SVGIG (reference sequence). Between the trimmed V and J ends, which lost 2 bases and 0 bases, there was a span of 23 bases. The CDR3 DNA sequence: TGTGCCTGGAGTCCGGGACCGGGGGACGCGCGATGCTCCTACGAGCAGTACTTC. This sequence encodes CAWSPGPGDARCSYEQYF.

The chain is built from TRBV7-9 and TRBJ1-5, with unresolved D. The CDR3 spans 13 residues. CDR1 and CDR2 from the germline V gene are SEHNR and FQNEAQ (reference sequence). The V gene lost 1 base and the J gene lost 5 bases, with 6 bases spanning the gap. As DNA, the CDR3 is TGTGCCAGCAGCTTAGGCGAGTATCAGCCCCAGCATTTT. It yields the protein CASSLGEYQPQHF.

The rearrangement uses TRBV2 and TRBJ1-5, with 7 bases identical to TRBD1. The length of the CDR3 is 18 residues. The V gene end was trimmed by 4 bases and the J gene end by 2 bases; junction bases not matched to a gene: 14. Germline CDR1 reads SNHLY; CDR2 reads FYNNEI. The CDR3 loop is CASSGVGGRGYGNQPQHF. The CDR3 DNA sequence: TGTGCCAGCAGTGGAGTTGGTGGCAGGGGGTATGGCAATCAGCCCCAGCATTTT.

The gene calls are TRBV28 and TRBJ2-7; 12 bases agree with TRBD2. The CDR3 has 19 amino acids. Germline values: CDR1 MDHEN, CDR2 SYDVKM. The V segment lost 6 bases and the J segment 4 bases; nucleotides outside the gene matches: 19. CDR3 amino acids: CASRLPGRLAGVGGYEQYF. In DNA form, the CDR3 reads TGTGCCAGCAGGTTACCCGGGCGACTAGCGGGAGTGGGCGGTTACGAGCAGTACTTC.

V is TRBV5-1 and J is TRBJ1-1; tentatively, D is TRBD1 (6 bases). V was trimmed by 4 bases and J by 7 bases, leaving 17 bases between them. This CDR3 has 14 residues. CDR1 is SGHRS, CDR2 YFSETQ, per germline. Here the CDR3 DNA reads TGCGCCAGCAGCACCACCACAGGGTGGGGTGAAGCTTTCTTT. Protein: CASSTTTGWGEAFF.

This sequence joins TRBV19 and TRBJ2-7; 8 nucleotides align to TRBD2. Per the germline V gene, CDR1 is LNHDA and CDR2 is SQIVND (reference sequence). CDR3 length: 14 amino acids. V was pared by 2 bases and J by 3 bases, with 3 bases of the junction left unmatched. The CDR3 here is CASSIIGTSYEQYF. The CDR3 coding sequence is TGTGCCAGTAGTATAATCGGGACTAGCTACGAGCAGTACTTC.

The chain carries TRBV6-1 and TRBJ1-5, with D possibly TRBD1 on 5 matching bases. Deletions cut 3 bases from V and 4 bases from J, with 10 bases between. The CDR3 runs 14 residues. Germline V gene lookup returns CDR1 MNHNS and CDR2 SASEGT. CDR3 residues: CASSDGGRNQPQHF. CDR3 nucleotide sequence: TGTGCCAGCAGTGACGGGGGTCGGAATCAGCCCCAGCATTTT.

This chain links TRBV7-9 with TRBJ2-2; the D gene is possibly TRBD2 (5 bases). The CDR3 spans 17 residues. Trimming stripped 3 bases from V and 3 bases from J, with 17 bases between. Per germline, CDR1 SEHNR and CDR2 FQNEAQ (reference sequence). Here the CDR3 reads CASSFVSLEIYTGELFF. CDR3 nucleotides: TGTGCCAGCAGCTTCGTTTCACTAGAGATATACACCGGGGAGCTGTTTTTT.

CDR3 protein: CASSEIVARASGELFF. In nucleotides, the CDR3 is TGTGCCAGCAGTGAGATTGTAGCTCGCGCATCCGGGGAGCTGTTTTTT. The genes are TRBV6-1 and TRBJ2-2; D is uncertain. The CDR3 is 16 amino acids. The germline CDR1 and CDR2 sequences are MNHNS and SASEGT. The V and J ends lost 3 bases and 6 bases respectively, with 17 bases between them.

The V call is TRBV6-1, the J call TRBJ2-7; 7 nucleotides align to TRBD1. The V gene's germline CDR1 is MNHNS and CDR2 SASEGT. V shed 8 bases, J shed 3 bases, and the junction held 10 bases outside the gene matches. This CDR3 is 14 amino acids long. The CDR3 spells CASEPGTERYEQYF. DNA for the CDR3: TGTGCCAGCGAACCCGGGACAGAACGCTACGAGCAGTACTTC.

This clone has just one count. A junction boundary mismatches the germline segment, possibly from a read error. J is TRBJ1-2 and V is TRBV15, with 7 bases that match TRBD1. CDR3 length equals 15 residues. Germline lookup yields CDR1 LNHNV and CDR2 YYDKDF (reference sequence). CDR3 DNA: TGTGCCACCAGCCTACCCGTACAGGGGAAGGAAGGCTACATCTTC. Its translation: CATSLPVQGKEGYIF.

CDR3: CASSQTSTGGWSGANVLTF. CDR3 coding DNA: TGTGCCAGCAGCCAAACGTCGACAGGGGGCTGGTCTGGGGCCAACGTCCTGACTTTC. The V and J genes are TRBV7-6 and TRBJ2-6; 10 nucleotides align to TRBD1. The V gene end was trimmed by 5 bases and the J gene end by 1 base; junction bases not matched to a gene: 11. Germline assignment: CDR1 SGHVS and CDR2 FNYEAQ. The CDR3 has 19 residues.

This clone was found once. The CDR3 protein is CASSRGGGSYNEQFF. Written as DNA, the CDR3 is TGTGCCAGCAGCCGTGGGGGGGGGTCCTACAATGAGCAGTTCTTC. This rearrangement joins TRBV6-5 to TRBJ2-1; the match to TRBD2 covers 7 bases. CDR1 and CDR2 (germline): MNHEY, SVGAGI. The CDR3 loop spans 15 amino acids. Trimming at V came to 6 bases and at J to 1 base, leaving 6 bases not matched to a gene.

The sample holds a few counts of this clone. The chain employs TRBV11-2 and TRBJ2-7; D is possibly TRBD1 (7 bases). V lost 5 bases and J 0 bases, leaving 14 bases between the germline ends. This CDR3 is built from 15 residues. The germline gives CDR1 SGHAT, CDR2 FQNNGV. CDR3 sequence (DNA): TGTGCCAGCAGCACCATCCAGGGGGGCTCCTACGAGCAGTACTTC. Translating it yields CASSTIQGGSYEQYF.

The chain uses TRBV6-6 and TRBJ2-1, with 11 nucleotides matching TRBD2. Germline V gene sequence: CDR1 MNHNY, CDR2 SVGAGI (reference sequence). The CDR3 is made up of 15 amino acids. Germline trimming cut 6 bases from V and 6 bases from J; bases unmatched to any gene: 7. The CDR3 loop reads CASSLRLAGTNEQFF. DNA of the CDR3: TGTGCCAGCAGCCTCAGACTAGCGGGGACCAATGAGCAGTTCTTC.

V and J are TRBV5-4 and TRBJ2-2, with D hard to call. Deletions cut 4 bases from V and 0 bases from J, with 13 bases between. This CDR3 region has 16 residues. Germline CDR1 is SGHNT and CDR2 is YYREEE (reference sequence). The CDR3 protein is CASSPPRQANTGELFF. CDR3 bases: TGTGCCAGCAGCCCACCCCGACAAGCGAACACCGGGGAGCTGTTTTTT.

The count of this clone is one. The DNA of the CDR3 is TGTGCCAGCAGCCGTAAGACGCCGGGACTAGCCGTAGAGCAGTTCTTC. It is translated as CASSRKTPGLAVEQFF. V is TRBV7-9 and J is TRBJ2-1, with 9 bases lining up with TRBD2. The CDR3 is 16 residues long. V shed 5 bases, J shed 10 bases, and the junction held 15 bases outside the gene matches. Germline V lookup: CDR1 SEHNR, CDR2 FQNEAQ (reference sequence).

This chain links TRBV6-1 with TRBJ2-1, with TRBD2 matching over 11 bases. This CDR3 has 13 amino acids. With V trimmed by 6 bases and J by 7 bases, 2 bases remained unmatched. The germline gives CDR1 MNHNS, CDR2 SASEGT. CDR3 bases: TGTGCCAGCAGACTAGCGGGAGATAATGAGCAGTTCTTC. Translating gives CASRLAGDNEQFF.

Remarks on this clone: Its ends do not fully match the called genes, so a read error is possible. The V call is TRBV5-1, the J call TRBJ2-7, with D possibly TRBD2 on 6 matching bases. This CDR3 comprises 13 residues. Germline V gene lookup returns CDR1 SGHRS and CDR2 YFSETQ. The CDR3 here is CASSLTAGLPTRF. The CDR3 bases are TGCGCCAGCAGCTTGACTGCGGGACTCCCCACGAGGTTC. The entire variable domain, with the rest obtained from reference TRBV5-1 and TRBJ2-7, is as follows: KAGVTQTPRYLIKTRGQQVTLSCSPISGHRSVSWYQQTPGQGLQFLFEYFSETQRNKGNFPGRFSGRQFSNSRSEMNVSTLELGDSALYLCASSLTAGLPTRFGPGTRLTVT.

The genes are TRBV7-3 and TRBJ1-1; 8 nucleotides line up with TRBD1. The length of the CDR3 is 14 residues. Trimming at V came to 4 bases and at J to 5 bases, leaving 6 bases not matched to a gene. The V gene's germline CDR1 is SGHTA and CDR2 FQGTGA. The CDR3 nucleotides read TGTGCCAGCAGCTCCACAGGGGGAAATACTGAAGCTTTCTTT. Its translation is CASSSTGGNTEAFF.

This sequence joins TRBV5-1 and TRBJ1-2; a weak D match, TRBD1 (6 bases). V lost 3 bases, J lost 0 bases, and 9 bases lay in between. Germline V gene data show CDR1 as SGHRS and CDR2 as YFSETQ. This CDR3 spans 14 amino acids. The CDR3 DNA is TGCGCCAGCAGCTCCGGACAGACTAACTATGGCTACACCTTC. Its protein is CASSSGQTNYGYTF.

The chain combines TRBV11-2 with TRBJ1-2; no definite D call. V was trimmed by 5 bases and J by 4 bases, leaving 5 bases between them. The germline gives CDR1 SGHAT, CDR2 FQNNGV. CDR3 size: 11 residues. As DNA, the CDR3 is TGTGCCAGCAGCCCTACCTATGGCTACACCTTC. Protein sequence: CASSPTYGYTF. The full variable domain, completed using reference TRBV11-2 and TRBJ1-2, is EAGVAQSPRYKIIEKRQSVAFWCNPISGHATLYWYQQILGQGPKLLIQFQNNGVVDDSQLPKDRFSAERLKGVDSTLKIQPAKLEDSAVYLCASSPTYGYTFGSGTRLTVV.

This chain joins TRBV4-1 and TRBJ2-3, with 9 bases that match TRBD2. CDR1 MGHRA and CDR2 YSYEKL come from the germline V gene. This CDR3 comprises 17 residues. Unmatched junction bases numbered 8, after V lost 1 base and J lost 3 bases. CDR3 bases: TGCGCCAGCAGCCAAGGTGTTAGCGGGGGATTGACAGATACGCAGTATTTT. Its translation is CASSQGVSGGLTDTQYF.

The chain links TRBV19 to TRBJ2-1, with D possibly being TRBD2 (5 bases). There are 20 residues in the CDR3. CDR1 LNHDA and CDR2 SQIVND come from the germline V gene (reference sequence). Deletions cut 3 bases from V and 4 bases from J, with 28 bases between. CDR3 residues: CASSIPKEGRHGFGYNEQFF. As DNA, the CDR3 is TGTGCCAGTAGTATTCCCAAGGAAGGGAGACATGGCTTTGGATACAATGAGCAGTTCTTC.

V gene TRBV9 combines with J gene TRBJ1-1; D is ambiguous. The germline gives CDR1 SGDLS, CDR2 YYNGEE. V gave up 7 bases and J gave up 0 bases, with 10 bases separating them. The CDR3 length is 13 residues. CDR3 loop: CASSKEMNTEAFF. Written as DNA, the CDR3 is TGTGCCAGCTCCAAGGAGATGAACACTGAAGCTTTCTTT.

The chain is built from TRBV7-6 and TRBJ2-7; 7 nucleotides align to TRBD1. The CDR3 extends over 16 amino acids. The ends lost 5 bases at V and 3 bases at J; junction bases unmatched: 13. Germline V gene sequence: CDR1 SGHVS, CDR2 FNYEAQ. CDR3 bases: TGTGCCAGCAGCCCATTCTGGGGACAGATCTACTACGAGCAGTACTTC. This encodes CASSPFWGQIYYEQYF.

This clone appeared once. The chain employs TRBV6-5 and TRBJ1-1, with D perhaps TRBD1 (5 bases). The germline V and J ends were trimmed by 2 bases and 2 bases, with 9 bases remaining between them. The CDR3 loop spans 14 amino acids. Germline-derived CDR1 and CDR2 are MNHEY and SVGAGI. DNA of the CDR3: TGTGCCAGCAGTTACGCAGGGCTAAACACTGAAGCTTTCTTT. This codes for CASSYAGLNTEAFF.